These 27 T cell receptor beta chains were all obtained from the same sample, sequenced in a study of T cell repertoires in cytomegalovirus infection. TCRdb re-called the reads with MiXCR, one entry per CDR3 protein. The data show roughly 720,000 distinct CDR3 sequences, roughly 36% seen once. The sequenced sample was PBMCs. The receptors were gathered from a human donor in good health (CMV status not recorded). Some clones in this sample may be carry-over from other donors' samples.

In nucleotides, the CDR3 is TGTGCCAGCAGCTGGGGCGACTCCTACAATGAGCAGTTCTTC. This sequence encodes CASSWGDSYNEQFF. The rearrangement links TRBV7-4 to TRBJ2-1; tentative D call: TRBD1 (5 bases). This CDR3 spans 14 amino acids. Between the trimmed V and J ends, which lost 4 bases and 0 bases, there was a span of 7 bases. CDR1 and CDR2 (germline): SGHVT, SQSDAQ.

The chain is built from TRBV24-1 and TRBJ1-5, with unresolved D. Germline CDR1 and CDR2: KGHDR and SFDVKD. This CDR3 contains 14 residues. V lost 3 bases to trimming and J lost 4 bases, with 9 bases between them. The CDR3 bases are TGTGCCACCAGTGATGGGCGGCAGAATCAGCCCCAGCATTTT. It codes for CATSDGRQNQPQHF.

This chain uses TRBV12-3 or TRBV12-4 with TRBJ2-1; the D is unclear. Deletions cut 6 bases from V and 3 bases from J, with 18 bases between. The CDR3 totals 16 residues. CDR3 region: CASSPPANLGYNEQFF. DNA of the CDR3: TGTGCCAGCAGCCCCCCGGCGAACCTAGGCTACAATGAGCAGTTCTTC.

This clonotype was seen a few times. In DNA form, the CDR3 reads TGTGCCAGCAGTCCACAAGGGACAGGGCATTCCAATGAGCAGTTCTTC. It encodes CASSPQGTGHSNEQFF. The chain links TRBV6-1 to TRBJ2-1, with TRBD1 matching over 9 bases. The CDR3 runs 16 residues. CDR1 MNHNS and CDR2 SASEGT come from the germline V gene. V dropped 5 bases and J dropped 6; count of bases not matched to a gene: 11.

This clonotype has a count of ten or more. The V and J genes are TRBV7-6 and TRBJ2-7; 11 nucleotides line up with TRBD2. J lost 0 bases, V lost 1 base, and 8 bases had no gene match. CDR3 length: 18 residues. Per the germline V gene, CDR1 is SGHVS and CDR2 is FNYEAQ. CDR3 protein: CASSLVMVAGGPSYEQYF. In DNA, the CDR3 is TGTGCCAGCAGCTTAGTGATGGTAGCGGGAGGGCCCTCCTACGAGCAGTACTTC.

This clonotype was detected only a few times. The chain links TRBV6-1 to TRBJ2-5; maybe TRBD1 (6 bases). Germline V lookup: CDR1 MNHNS, CDR2 SASEGT. This CDR3 is built from 15 residues. V lost 6 bases, J lost 2 bases, and 16 bases lay in between. CDR3 loop: CASRPLDRTQETQYF. CDR3 in DNA: TGTGCCAGCAGACCCCTGGACAGAACACAAGAGACCCAGTACTTC.

This sequence joins TRBV11-2 and TRBJ2-5; D not certain. The CDR3 is made up of 14 amino acids. Trimming took 8 bases from V and 3 from J, leaving 16 bases between them. Germline V gene data show CDR1 as SGHAT and CDR2 as FQNNGV. The CDR3 sequence is CASGYTVSEETQYF. The CDR3 nucleotides read TGTGCCAGCGGCTATACGGTTTCGGAAGAGACCCAGTACTTC.

In this sample, this clonotype turned up once. CDR3 residues: CASSPGRWGNQPQHF. As DNA, the CDR3 is TGCGCCAGCAGCCCGGGGCGGTGGGGCAATCAGCCCCAGCATTTT. This chain connects TRBV4-1 to TRBJ1-5; D might be TRBD1 (5 bases). Germline loops: CDR1 MGHRA, CDR2 YSYEKL. The V end lost 4 bases, the J end lost 2 bases, and 12 bases lay between the germline ends. This CDR3 comprises 15 residues.

This clonotype appeared many times. The chain carries TRBV6-6 and TRBJ2-3, with D tentatively TRBD2 (5 bases). The CDR3 has 16 residues. The ends were cut back, 0 bases at V and 12 bases at J, with 22 bases in the middle. From germline, CDR1 is MNHNY and CDR2 SVGAGI (reference sequence). DNA for the CDR3: TGTGCCAGCAGTTACTCGACTATGGGCTCTCAGTCCCGCCAGTATTTT. Its protein product is CASSYSTMGSQSRQYF.

V gene TRBV27 combines with J gene TRBJ1-1; 7 bases map to TRBD1. The V segment lost 3 bases and the J segment 6 bases; nucleotides outside the gene matches: 13. This CDR3 is 16 amino acids long. Germline V CDR1 and CDR2: MNHEY, SMNVEV (reference sequence). CDR3 coding DNA: TGTGCCAGCAGTTTCTCGACAGGGCCCAAGGGGCCTGAAGCTTTCTTT. This translates into CASSFSTGPKGPEAFF.

This clonotype has only a few counts. The chain is built from TRBV5-6 and TRBJ1-2; the D is unclear. CDR1 is SGHDT and CDR2 is YYEEEE in the germline V gene. Trimming took 1 base from V and 4 from J, leaving 11 bases between them. The CDR3 extends over 14 amino acids. The CDR3 coding sequence is TGTGCCAGCAGCTTGACGGCGGGGAGCTATGGCTACACCTTC. It specifies CASSLTAGSYGYTF.

The table lists this clonotype with a few counts. The V gene is TRBV28, the J gene TRBJ2-7; 7 nucleotides line up with TRBD2. The germline CDR1 and CDR2 sequences are MDHEN and SYDVKM. Trimming took 3 bases from V and 0 from J; bases not matched to a gene: 8. This CDR3 is 16 amino acids long. CDR3 protein: CASSFEVGGSSYEQYF. The CDR3 coding sequence is TGTGCCAGCAGTTTTGAGGTGGGGGGGAGCTCCTACGAGCAGTACTTC.

The rearrangement uses TRBV5-5 and TRBJ1-1; a possible D gene is TRBD1 (6 bases). The CDR3 is 15 residues long. Between the trimmed V and J ends, which lost 0 bases and 4 bases, there was a span of 13 bases. Per the germline V gene, CDR1 is SGHKS and CDR2 is YYEKEE (reference sequence). The CDR3 here is CASSLDLIGGTEAFF. CDR3 bases: TGTGCCAGCAGCTTGGATTTGATAGGGGGCACTGAAGCTTTCTTT.

The chain is built from TRBV27 and TRBJ2-1; 11 positions agree with TRBD1. CDR1 MNHEY and CDR2 SMNVEV come from the germline V gene (reference sequence). The CDR3 sequence is 15 residues long. J was trimmed by 5 bases and V by 4 bases; bases with no gene match: 4. CDR3 region: CASSSWTGGNNEQFF. The DNA for the CDR3 is TGTGCCAGCAGTTCCTGGACAGGGGGCAACAATGAGCAGTTCTTC.

The chain recombines TRBV28 with TRBJ1-5; TRBD1 might be the D (6 bases). The CDR3 is 14 amino acids. The V gene lost 10 bases and the J gene lost 10 bases, with 23 bases spanning the gap. Germline assignment: CDR1 MDHEN and CDR2 SYDVKM. The CDR3 DNA is TGTGCCACCAGAATCTCAGGGGAGGGTCATCCCCAGCATTTT. It yields the protein CATRISGEGHPQHF. Using reference TRBV28 and TRBJ1-5 for the parts outside the CDR3, the full variable domain is DVKVTQSSRYLVKRTGEKVFLECVQDMDHENMFWYRQDPGLGLRLIYFSYDVKMKEKGDIPEGYSVSREKKERFSLILESASTNQTSMYLCATRISGEGHPQHFGDGTRLSIL.

The chain joins TRBV5-1 to TRBJ2-1, with a tentative D call TRBD1 (5 bases). The CDR3 totals 14 residues. Trimming took off 6 bases at V and 0 bases at J, with 10 bases between the two ends. The germline gives CDR1 SGHRS, CDR2 YFSETQ. The CDR3 protein is CASTRQSSYNEQFF. Here the CDR3 DNA reads TGCGCCAGCACGCGACAGAGCTCCTACAATGAGCAGTTCTTC. The full variable domain, rest sourced from reference TRBV5-1 and TRBJ2-1, is KAGVTQTPRYLIKTRGQQVTLSCSPISGHRSVSWYQQTPGQGLQFLFEYFSETQRNKGNFPGRFSGRQFSNSRSEMNVSTLELGDSALYLCASTRQSSYNEQFFGPGTRLTVL.

This chain joins TRBV20-1 and TRBJ2-7; a possible D gene is TRBD2 (5 bases). The V and J ends lost 2 bases and 0 bases respectively, with 11 bases between them. This CDR3 has 14 amino acids. The germline V gene has CDR1 DFQATT and CDR2 SNEGSKA (reference sequence). The CDR3 bases are TGCAGTGCTAGAACGCGGGTGAGCTCCTACGAGCAGTACTTC. Translation gives CSARTRVSSYEQYF.

A note on this clonotype: With a much larger clone just one base away, this may be a read error. The chain combines TRBV28 with TRBJ1-1; a possible D gene is TRBD1 (5 bases). Per germline, CDR1 MDHEN and CDR2 SYDVKM. This CDR3 comprises 12 residues. In DNA form, the CDR3 reads TGTGTCAGCTCTGGGGGGGACACTGAAGCTTTCTTT. It encodes CVSSGGDTEAFF.

In this sample, this clonotype turned up a few times. The chain is built from TRBV27 and TRBJ1-2; TRBD1 agrees at 12 bases. Looked up from germline, CDR1 is MNHEY and CDR2 is SMNVEV (reference sequence). V was pared by 6 bases and J by 8 bases, with 13 bases of the junction left unmatched. CDR3 length: 16 residues. CDR3 region: CASSPRLGQGAGGYTF. DNA of the CDR3: TGTGCCAGCAGCCCCCGGCTGGGACAGGGGGCCGGAGGCTACACCTTC.

This clonotype has only a few counts. This rearrangement joins TRBV6-6 to TRBJ1-1; D unresolved. The CDR3 has 12 amino acids. Deletions cut 6 bases from V and 0 bases from J, with 5 bases between. Germline V CDR1 and CDR2: MNHNY, SVGAGI (reference sequence). This CDR3 reads CASRVLNTEAFF. CDR3 in DNA: TGTGCCAGCAGGGTACTGAACACTGAAGCTTTCTTT.

A few counts support this clonotype. The V gene is TRBV27, the J gene TRBJ1-2; D not resolved. CDR3 size: 13 residues. CDR1 is MNHEY, CDR2 SMNVEV, per germline (reference sequence). With 6 bases removed from V and 4 bases from J, the gap between germline ends came to 12 bases. The CDR3 here is CASSGTTGYGYTF. The CDR3 DNA reads TGTGCCAGCAGCGGAACTACCGGCTATGGCTACACCTTC.

This clonotype was found a few times. The V and J genes are TRBV5-6 and TRBJ2-4; D is ambiguous. The V and J ends lost 4 bases and 6 bases respectively, with 14 bases between them. Per germline, CDR1 SGHDT and CDR2 YYEEEE. This CDR3 contains 14 residues. The CDR3 region is CASSVGWEVNIQYF. CDR3 bases: TGTGCCAGCAGCGTGGGCTGGGAAGTAAACATTCAGTACTTC.

This chain connects TRBV28 to TRBJ2-1; TRBD2 agrees at 16 bases. Germline assignment: CDR1 MDHEN and CDR2 SYDVKM. CDR3 size: 19 residues. V lost 7 bases and J lost 2; bases outside the gene matches: 11. For the CDR3, the DNA is TGTGCCAGCACCCCGACGGGACTAGCGGGAGGGCCGGCCTACAATGAGCAGTTCTTC. It yields the protein CASTPTGLAGGPAYNEQFF.

V and J are TRBV2 and TRBJ2-1, with no clear D. Germline CDR1 reads SNHLY; CDR2 reads FYNNEI. Trimming pared 5 bases from V and 5 bases from J, leaving 7 bases between. The CDR3 loop spans 12 amino acids. DNA for the CDR3: TGTGCCAGCAGTCAAAGGGACAATGAGCAGTTCTTC. Translated: CASSQRDNEQFF.

The chain combines TRBV7-6 with TRBJ2-6, with D possibly called TRBD1 or TRBD2 (5 bases each). Trimming took off 5 bases at V and 1 base at J, with 15 bases between the two ends. The CDR3 consists of 17 residues. CDR1 and CDR2 (germline): SGHVS, FNYEAQ. The chain's CDR3 is CASSKGPLKSGANVLTF. The DNA of the CDR3 is TGTGCCAGCAGCAAGGGACCGCTTAAGTCTGGGGCCAACGTCCTGACTTTC.

Only a few counts were recorded for this clonotype. The V call is TRBV19, the J call TRBJ2-2, with 9 nucleotides matching TRBD2. This CDR3 comprises 17 residues. Germline-derived CDR1 and CDR2 are LNHDA and SQIVND (reference sequence). The ends lost 0 bases at V and 2 bases at J; junction bases unmatched: 4. The CDR3 bases are TGTGCCAGTAGTATAGATAGCGGGAGTCCTAACACCGGGGAGCTGTTTTTT. Protein sequence: CASSIDSGSPNTGELFF.

In nucleotides, the CDR3 is TGTGCCAGCAGGCCTCAACAGGGGATGGGCACTGAAGCTTTCTTT. Its translation is CASRPQQGMGTEAFF. V usage is TRBV7-6 and J usage is TRBJ1-1; 7 positions match TRBD1. Germline V gives CDR1 SGHVS, CDR2 FNYEAQ. The CDR3 sequence is 15 residues long. Unmatched junction bases numbered 11, after V lost 6 bases and J lost 4 bases.